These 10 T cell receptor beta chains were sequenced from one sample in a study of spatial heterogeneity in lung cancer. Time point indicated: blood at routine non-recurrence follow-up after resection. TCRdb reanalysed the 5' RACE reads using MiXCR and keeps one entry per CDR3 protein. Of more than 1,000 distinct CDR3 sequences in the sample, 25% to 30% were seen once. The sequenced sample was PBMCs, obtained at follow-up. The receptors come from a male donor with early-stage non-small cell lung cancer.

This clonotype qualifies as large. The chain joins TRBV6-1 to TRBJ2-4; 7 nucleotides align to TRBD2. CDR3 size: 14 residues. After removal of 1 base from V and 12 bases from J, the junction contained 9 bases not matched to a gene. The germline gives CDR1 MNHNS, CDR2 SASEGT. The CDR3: CASSEELRTRSQYF. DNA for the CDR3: TGTGCCAGCAGTGAAGAGTTGAGGACTAGGAGTCAGTACTTC.

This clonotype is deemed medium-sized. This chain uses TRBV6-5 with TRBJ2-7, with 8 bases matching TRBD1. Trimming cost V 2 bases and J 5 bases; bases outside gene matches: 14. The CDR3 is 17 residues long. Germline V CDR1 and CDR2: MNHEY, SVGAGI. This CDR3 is CASSYRARSGGGDEQYF. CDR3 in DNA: TGTGCCAGCAGTTACAGAGCGAGGTCAGGGGGCGGGGACGAGCAGTACTTC.

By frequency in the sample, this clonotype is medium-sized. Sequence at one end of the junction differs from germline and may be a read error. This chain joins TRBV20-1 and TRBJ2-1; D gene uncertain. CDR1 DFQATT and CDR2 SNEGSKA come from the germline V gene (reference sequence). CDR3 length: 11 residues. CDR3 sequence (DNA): TGCAGTGCTAGCTCCCACAATGAGCAGTTCTTC. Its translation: CSASSHNEQFF.

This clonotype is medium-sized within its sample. The CDR3 coding sequence is TGTGCCAGCGGAAGGATTCCCTATGGCTACACCTTC. It is translated as CASGRIPYGYTF. V gene TRBV12-3 or TRBV12-4 combines with J gene TRBJ1-2; D unclear. This CDR3 region has 12 residues. Trimming removed 8 bases from V and 4 bases from J, with 11 bases in between.

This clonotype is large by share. The DNA of the CDR3 is TGCGCCAGCAGCTCCGAGGCGGGCGGAGTAGCGGGTATGTCCGTTGACGAGCAGTACTTC. Protein sequence: CASSSEAGGVAGMSVDEQYF. The V gene is TRBV5-1, the J gene TRBJ2-7; 7 bases line up with TRBD2. The CDR3 covers 20 residues. Germline CDR1 reads SGHRS; CDR2 reads YFSETQ. Trimming cost V 3 bases and J 5 bases; bases outside gene matches: 26.

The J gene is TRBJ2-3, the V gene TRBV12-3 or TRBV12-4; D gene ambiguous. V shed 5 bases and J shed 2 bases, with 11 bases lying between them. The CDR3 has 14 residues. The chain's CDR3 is CASSRRRNTDTQYF. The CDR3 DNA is TGTGCCAGCAGTCGCCGCAGGAACACAGATACGCAGTATTTT.

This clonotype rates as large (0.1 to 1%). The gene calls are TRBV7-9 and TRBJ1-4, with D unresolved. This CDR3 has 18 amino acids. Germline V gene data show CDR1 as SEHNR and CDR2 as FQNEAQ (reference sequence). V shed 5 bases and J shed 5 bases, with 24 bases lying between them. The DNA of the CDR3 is TGTGCCAGCAGCAGAAATCCGGACGGTGCCATAGAAAATGAAAAACTGTTTTTT. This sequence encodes CASSRNPDGAIENEKLFF.

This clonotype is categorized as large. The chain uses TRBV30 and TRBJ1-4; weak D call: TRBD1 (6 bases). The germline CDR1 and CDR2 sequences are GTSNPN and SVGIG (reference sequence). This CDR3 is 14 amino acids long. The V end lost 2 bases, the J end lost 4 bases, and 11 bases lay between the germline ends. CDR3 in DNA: TGTGCCTGGAGTACACAGGGCGGTAATGAAAAACTGTTTTTT. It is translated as CAWSTQGGNEKLFF. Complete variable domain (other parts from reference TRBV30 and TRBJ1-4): SQTIHQWPATLVQPVGSPLSLECTVEGTSNPNLYWYRQAAGRGLQLLFYSVGIGQISSEVPQNLSASRPQDRQFILSSKKLLLSDSGFYLCAWSTQGGNEKLFFGSGTQLSVL.

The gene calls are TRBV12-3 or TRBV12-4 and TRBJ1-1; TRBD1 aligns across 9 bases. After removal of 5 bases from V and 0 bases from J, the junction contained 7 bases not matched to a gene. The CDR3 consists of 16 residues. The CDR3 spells CASSESDRGVNTEAFF. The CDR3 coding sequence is TGTGCCAGCAGTGAATCGGACAGGGGAGTGAACACTGAAGCTTTCTTT.

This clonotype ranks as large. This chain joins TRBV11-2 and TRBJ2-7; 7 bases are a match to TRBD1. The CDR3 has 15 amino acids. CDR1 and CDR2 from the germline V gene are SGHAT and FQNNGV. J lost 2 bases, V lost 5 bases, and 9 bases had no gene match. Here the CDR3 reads CASSPIKGATYEQYF. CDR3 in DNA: TGTGCCAGCAGCCCGATAAAGGGGGCAACCTACGAGCAGTACTTC.